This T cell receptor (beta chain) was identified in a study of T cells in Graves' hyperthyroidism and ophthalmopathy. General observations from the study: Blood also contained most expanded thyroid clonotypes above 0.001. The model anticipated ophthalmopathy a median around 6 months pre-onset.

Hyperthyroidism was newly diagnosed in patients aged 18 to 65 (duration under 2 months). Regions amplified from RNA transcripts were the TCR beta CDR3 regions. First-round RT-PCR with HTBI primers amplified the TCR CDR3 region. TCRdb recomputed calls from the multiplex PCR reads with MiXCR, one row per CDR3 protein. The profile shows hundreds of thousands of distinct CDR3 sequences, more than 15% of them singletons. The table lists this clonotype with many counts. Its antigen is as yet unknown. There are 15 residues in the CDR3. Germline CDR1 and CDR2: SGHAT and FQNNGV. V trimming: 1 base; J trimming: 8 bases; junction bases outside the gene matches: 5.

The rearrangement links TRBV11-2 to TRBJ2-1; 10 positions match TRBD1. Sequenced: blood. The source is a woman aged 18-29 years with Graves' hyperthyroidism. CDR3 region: CASSLGQGAGDEQFF. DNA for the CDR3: TGTGCCAGCAGCTTAGGACAGGGGGCAGGCGATGAGCAGTTCTTC.